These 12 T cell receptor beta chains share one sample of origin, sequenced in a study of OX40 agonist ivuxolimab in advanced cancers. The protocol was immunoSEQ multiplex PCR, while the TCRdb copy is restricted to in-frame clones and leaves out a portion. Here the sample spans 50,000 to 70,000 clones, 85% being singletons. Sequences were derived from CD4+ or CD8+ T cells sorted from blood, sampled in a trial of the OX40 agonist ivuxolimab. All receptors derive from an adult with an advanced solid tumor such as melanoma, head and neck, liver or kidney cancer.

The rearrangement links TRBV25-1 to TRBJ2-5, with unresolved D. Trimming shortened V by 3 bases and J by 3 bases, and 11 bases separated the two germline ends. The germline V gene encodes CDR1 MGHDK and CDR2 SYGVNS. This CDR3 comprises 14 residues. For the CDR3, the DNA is TGTGCCAGCAGTGATTCCCGACTGAAAGAGACCCAGTACTTC. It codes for CASSDSRLKETQYF.

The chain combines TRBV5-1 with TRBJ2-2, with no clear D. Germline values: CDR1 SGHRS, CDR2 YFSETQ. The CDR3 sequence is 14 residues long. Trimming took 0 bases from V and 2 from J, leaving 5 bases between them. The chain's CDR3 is CASSLVENTGELFF. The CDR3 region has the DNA TGCGCCAGCAGCTTGGTCGAAAACACCGGGGAGCTGTTTTTT.

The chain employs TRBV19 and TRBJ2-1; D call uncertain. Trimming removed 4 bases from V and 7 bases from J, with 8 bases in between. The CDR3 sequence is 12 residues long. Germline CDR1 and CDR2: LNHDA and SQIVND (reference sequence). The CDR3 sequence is CASSTQWNEQFF. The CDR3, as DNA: TGTGCCAGTAGTACCCAGTGGAATGAGCAGTTCTTC.

The CDR3 spells CASSLWASGSGTDTQYF. The DNA of the CDR3 is TGTGCCAGCAGTTTATGGGCTAGCGGGTCGGGCACAGATACGCAGTATTTT. The chain carries TRBV28 and TRBJ2-3, with 8 bases matching TRBD2. Germline V gives CDR1 MDHEN, CDR2 SYDVKM. The length of the CDR3 is 17 residues. V lost 0 bases and J lost 1; bases outside the gene matches: 6.

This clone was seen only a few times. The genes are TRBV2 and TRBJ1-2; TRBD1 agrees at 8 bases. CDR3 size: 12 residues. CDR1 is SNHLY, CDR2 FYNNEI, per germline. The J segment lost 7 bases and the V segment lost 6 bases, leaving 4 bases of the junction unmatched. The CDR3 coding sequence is TGTGCCAGCAGCGGACAGGGACGTGGCTACACCTTC. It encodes CASSGQGRGYTF.

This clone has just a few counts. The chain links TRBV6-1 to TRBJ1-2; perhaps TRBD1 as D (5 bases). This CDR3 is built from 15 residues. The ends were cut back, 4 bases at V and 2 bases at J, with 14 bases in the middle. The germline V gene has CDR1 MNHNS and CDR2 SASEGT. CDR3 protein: CASSAQAGQNYGYTF. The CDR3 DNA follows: TGTGCCAGCAGTGCCCAGGCGGGGCAAAACTATGGCTACACCTTC.

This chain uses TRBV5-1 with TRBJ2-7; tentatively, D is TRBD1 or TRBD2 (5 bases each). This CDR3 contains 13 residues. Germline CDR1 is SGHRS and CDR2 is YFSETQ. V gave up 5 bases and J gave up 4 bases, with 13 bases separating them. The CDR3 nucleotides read TGCGCCAGCAGGGGGACCCCGGGGTACGAGCAGTACTTC. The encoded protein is CASRGTPGYEQYF. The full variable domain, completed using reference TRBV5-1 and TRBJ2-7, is KAGVTQTPRYLIKTRGQQVTLSCSPISGHRSVSWYQQTPGQGLQFLFEYFSETQRNKGNFPGRFSGRQFSNSRSEMNVSTLELGDSALYLCASRGTPGYEQYFGPGTRLTVT.

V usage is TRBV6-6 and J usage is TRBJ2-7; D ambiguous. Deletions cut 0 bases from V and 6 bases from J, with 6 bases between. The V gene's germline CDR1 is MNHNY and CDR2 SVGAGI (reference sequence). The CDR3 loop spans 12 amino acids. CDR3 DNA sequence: TGTGCCAGCAGTTACTCTGCGACCGAGCAGTACTTC. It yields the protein CASSYSATEQYF.

The CDR3: CASSPAGTRGTQYF. The CDR3 nucleotides read TGTGCCAGCTCACCAGCCGGGACCCGGGGGACCCAGTACTTC. The J gene is TRBJ2-5, the V gene TRBV18; TRBD1 or TRBD2 may be the D gene (5 bases each). Germline lookup yields CDR1 KGHSH and CDR2 LQKENI. The CDR3 has 14 residues. V was clipped by 2 bases and J by 7 bases, with 14 bases between them.

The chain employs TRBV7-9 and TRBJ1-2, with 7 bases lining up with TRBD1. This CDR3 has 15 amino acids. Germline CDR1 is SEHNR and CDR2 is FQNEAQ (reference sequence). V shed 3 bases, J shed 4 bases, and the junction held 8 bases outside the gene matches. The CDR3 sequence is CASSFYTDRRYGYTF. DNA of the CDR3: TGTGCCAGCAGCTTCTATACGGACAGGCGCTATGGCTACACCTTC. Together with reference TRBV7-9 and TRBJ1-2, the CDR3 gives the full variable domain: DTGVSQNPRHKITKRGQNVTFRCDPISEHNRLYWYRQTLGQGPEFLTYFQNEAQLEKSRLLSDRFSAERPKGSFSTLEIQRTEQGDSAMYLCASSFYTDRRYGYTFGSGTRLTVV.

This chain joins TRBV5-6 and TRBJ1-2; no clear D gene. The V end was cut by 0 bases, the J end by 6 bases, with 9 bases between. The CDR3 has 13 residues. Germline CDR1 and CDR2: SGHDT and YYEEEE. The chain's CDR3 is CASSLGQADGYTF. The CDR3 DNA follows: TGTGCCAGCAGCTTGGGCCAGGCTGATGGCTACACCTTC.

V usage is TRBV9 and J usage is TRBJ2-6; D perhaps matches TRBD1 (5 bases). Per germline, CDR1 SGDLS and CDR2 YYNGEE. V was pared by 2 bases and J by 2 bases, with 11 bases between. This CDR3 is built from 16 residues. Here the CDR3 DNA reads TGTGCCAGCAGCGTGCCCTGGGGCACTGGGGCCAACGTCCTGACTTTC. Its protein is CASSVPWGTGANVLTF.